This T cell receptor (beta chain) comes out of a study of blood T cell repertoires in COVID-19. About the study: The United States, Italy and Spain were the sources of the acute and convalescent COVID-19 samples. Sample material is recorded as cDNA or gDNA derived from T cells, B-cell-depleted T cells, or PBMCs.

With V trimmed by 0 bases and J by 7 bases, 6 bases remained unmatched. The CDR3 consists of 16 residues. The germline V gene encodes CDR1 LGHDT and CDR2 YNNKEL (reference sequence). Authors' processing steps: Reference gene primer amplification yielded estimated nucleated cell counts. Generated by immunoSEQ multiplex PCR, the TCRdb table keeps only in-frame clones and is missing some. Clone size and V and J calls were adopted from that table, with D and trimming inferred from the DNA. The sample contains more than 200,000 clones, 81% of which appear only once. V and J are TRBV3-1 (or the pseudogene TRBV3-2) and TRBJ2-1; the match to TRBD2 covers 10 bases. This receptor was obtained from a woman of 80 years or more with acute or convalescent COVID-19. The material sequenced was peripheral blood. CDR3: CASSQDLGTSANEQFF. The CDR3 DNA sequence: TGTGCCAGCAGCCAAGATCTGGGGACTAGCGCTAATGAGCAGTTCTTC.